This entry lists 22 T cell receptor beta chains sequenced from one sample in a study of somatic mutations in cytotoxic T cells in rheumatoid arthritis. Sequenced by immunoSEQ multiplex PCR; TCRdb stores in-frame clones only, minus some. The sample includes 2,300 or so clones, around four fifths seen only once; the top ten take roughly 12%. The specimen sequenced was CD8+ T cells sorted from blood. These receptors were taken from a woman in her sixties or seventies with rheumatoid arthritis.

The CDR3 sequence is CASTTGTRGDEQYF. The DNA of the CDR3 is TGTGCCAGCACTACCGGGACTAGGGGGGACGAGCAGTACTTC. This chain links TRBV13 with TRBJ2-7, with 8 bases fitting TRBD2. The CDR3 consists of 14 residues. The V gene's germline CDR1 is PRHDT and CDR2 FYEKMQ (reference sequence). The trim removed 7 bases at V and 5 bases at J, leaving 10 bases unmatched.

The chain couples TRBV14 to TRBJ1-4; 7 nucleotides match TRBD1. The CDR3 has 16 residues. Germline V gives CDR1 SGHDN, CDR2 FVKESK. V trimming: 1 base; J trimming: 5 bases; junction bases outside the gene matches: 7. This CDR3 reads CASSQVARGANEKLFF. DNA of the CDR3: TGTGCCAGCAGCCAAGTTGCCAGGGGGGCAAATGAAAAACTGTTTTTT.

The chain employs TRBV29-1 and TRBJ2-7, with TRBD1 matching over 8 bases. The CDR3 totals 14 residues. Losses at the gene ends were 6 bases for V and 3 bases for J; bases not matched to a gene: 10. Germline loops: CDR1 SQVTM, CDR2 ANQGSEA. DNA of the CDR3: TGCAGCGTCGCGGCAGGGGGCCGGTTCTACGAGCAGTACTTC. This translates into CSVAAGGRFYEQYF.

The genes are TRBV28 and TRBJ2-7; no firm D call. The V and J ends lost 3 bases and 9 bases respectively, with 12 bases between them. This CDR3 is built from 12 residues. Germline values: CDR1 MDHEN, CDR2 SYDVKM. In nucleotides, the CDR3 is TGTGCCAGCAGTTTGCCCCGCGGCGGGCAGTACTTC. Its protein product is CASSLPRGGQYF.

The CDR3 loop is CASSRYERDTYEQYF. Written as DNA, the CDR3 is TGCGCCAGCAGCCGGTATGAGCGGGACACCTACGAGCAGTACTTC. The V and J genes are TRBV5-1 and TRBJ2-7, with TRBD2 as a possible D gene (7 bases). This CDR3 is 15 amino acids long. Germline values: CDR1 SGHRS, CDR2 YFSETQ. V lost 4 bases to trimming and J lost 2 bases, with 16 bases between them. The full variable domain, with the rest looked up from reference TRBV5-1 and TRBJ2-7, is KAGVTQTPRYLIKTRGQQVTLSCSPISGHRSVSWYQQTPGQGLQFLFEYFSETQRNKGNFPGRFSGRQFSNSRSEMNVSTLELGDSALYLCASSRYERDTYEQYFGPGTRLTVT.

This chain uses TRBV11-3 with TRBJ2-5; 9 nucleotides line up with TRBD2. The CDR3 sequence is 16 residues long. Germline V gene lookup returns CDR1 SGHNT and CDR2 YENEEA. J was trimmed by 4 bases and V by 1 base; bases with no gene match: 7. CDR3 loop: CASSLGVAGVGETQYF. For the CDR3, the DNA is TGTGCCAGCAGCTTAGGTGTAGCGGGAGTGGGAGAGACCCAGTACTTC.

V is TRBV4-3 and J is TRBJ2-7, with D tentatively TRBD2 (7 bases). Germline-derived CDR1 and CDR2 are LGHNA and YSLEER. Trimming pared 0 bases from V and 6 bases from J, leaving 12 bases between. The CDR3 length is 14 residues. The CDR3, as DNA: TGCGCCAGCAGCCAAGAAACTAGGGGGGGCGAGCAGTACTTC. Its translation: CASSQETRGGEQYF.

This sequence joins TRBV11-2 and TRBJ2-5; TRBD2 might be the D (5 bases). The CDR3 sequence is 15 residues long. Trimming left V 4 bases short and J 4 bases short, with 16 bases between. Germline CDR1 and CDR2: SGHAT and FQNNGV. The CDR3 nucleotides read TGTGCCAGCAGCTCCTCGGCGGGCCCCGGAGAGACCCAGTACTTC. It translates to CASSSSAGPGETQYF.

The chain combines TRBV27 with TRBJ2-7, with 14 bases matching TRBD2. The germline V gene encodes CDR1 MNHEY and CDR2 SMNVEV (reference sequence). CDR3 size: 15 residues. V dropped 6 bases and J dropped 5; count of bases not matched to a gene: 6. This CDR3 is CASSPRTSGGNEQYF. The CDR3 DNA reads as TGTGCCAGCAGCCCCAGGACTAGCGGGGGGAACGAGCAGTACTTC.

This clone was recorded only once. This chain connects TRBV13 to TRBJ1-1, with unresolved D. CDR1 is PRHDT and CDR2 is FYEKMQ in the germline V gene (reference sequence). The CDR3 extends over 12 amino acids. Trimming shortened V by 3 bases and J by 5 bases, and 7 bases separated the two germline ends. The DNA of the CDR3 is TGTGCCAGCAGCTTTCCGGGGACTGAAGCTTTCTTT. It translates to CASSFPGTEAFF.

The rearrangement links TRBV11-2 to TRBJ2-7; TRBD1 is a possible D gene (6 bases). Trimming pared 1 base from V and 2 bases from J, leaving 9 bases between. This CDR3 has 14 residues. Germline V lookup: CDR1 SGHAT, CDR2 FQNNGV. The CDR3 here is CASSLGGTPYEQYF. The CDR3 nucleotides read TGTGCCAGCAGCTTAGGAGGGACACCCTACGAGCAGTACTTC.

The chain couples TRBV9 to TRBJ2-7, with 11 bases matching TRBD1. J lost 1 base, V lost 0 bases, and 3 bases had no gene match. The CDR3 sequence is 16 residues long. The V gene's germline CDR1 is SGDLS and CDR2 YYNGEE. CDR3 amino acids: CASSVAGQGASYEQYF. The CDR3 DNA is TGTGCCAGCAGCGTAGCTGGACAGGGGGCGTCCTACGAGCAGTACTTC.

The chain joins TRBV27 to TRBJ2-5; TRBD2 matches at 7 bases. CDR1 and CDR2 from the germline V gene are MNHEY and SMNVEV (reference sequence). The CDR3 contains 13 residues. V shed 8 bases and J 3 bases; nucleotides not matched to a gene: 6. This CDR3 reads CASSGGGEETQYF. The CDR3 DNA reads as TGTGCCAGCTCTGGTGGGGGGGAAGAGACCCAGTACTTC.

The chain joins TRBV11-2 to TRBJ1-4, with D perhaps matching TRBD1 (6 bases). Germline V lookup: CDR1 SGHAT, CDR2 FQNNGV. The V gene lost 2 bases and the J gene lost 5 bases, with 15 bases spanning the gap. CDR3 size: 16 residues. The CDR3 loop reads CASSLNDRLPNEKLFF. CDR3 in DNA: TGTGCCAGCAGCTTAAACGACAGGCTGCCGAATGAAAAACTGTTTTTT.

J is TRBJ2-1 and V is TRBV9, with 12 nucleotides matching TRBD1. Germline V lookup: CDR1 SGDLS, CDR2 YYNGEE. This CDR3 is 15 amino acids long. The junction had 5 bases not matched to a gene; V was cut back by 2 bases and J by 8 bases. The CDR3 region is CASSVSGTGGYEQFF. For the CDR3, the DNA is TGTGCCAGCAGCGTCTCCGGGACAGGGGGCTATGAGCAGTTCTTC.

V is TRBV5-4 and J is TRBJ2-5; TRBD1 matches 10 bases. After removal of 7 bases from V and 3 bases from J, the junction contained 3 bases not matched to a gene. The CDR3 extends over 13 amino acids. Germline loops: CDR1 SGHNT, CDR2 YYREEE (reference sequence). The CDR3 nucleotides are TGTGCCAGCGGCGGACAGGGGGAAGAGACCCAGTACTTC. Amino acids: CASGGQGEETQYF.

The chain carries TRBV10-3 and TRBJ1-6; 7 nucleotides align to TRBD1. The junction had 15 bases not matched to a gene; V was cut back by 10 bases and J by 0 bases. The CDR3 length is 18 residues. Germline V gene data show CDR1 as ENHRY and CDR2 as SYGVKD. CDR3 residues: CATLDTGAGLSYNSPLHF. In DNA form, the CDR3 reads TGTGCCACCCTCGATACAGGGGCTGGTCTCTCCTATAATTCACCCCTCCACTTT.

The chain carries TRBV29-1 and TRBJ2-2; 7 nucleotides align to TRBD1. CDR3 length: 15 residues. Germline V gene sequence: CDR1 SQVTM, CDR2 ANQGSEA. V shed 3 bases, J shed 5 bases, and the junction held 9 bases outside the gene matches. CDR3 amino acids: CSVEEQGSGTGELFF. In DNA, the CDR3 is TGCAGCGTTGAGGAACAGGGGTCGGGTACCGGGGAGCTGTTTTTT.

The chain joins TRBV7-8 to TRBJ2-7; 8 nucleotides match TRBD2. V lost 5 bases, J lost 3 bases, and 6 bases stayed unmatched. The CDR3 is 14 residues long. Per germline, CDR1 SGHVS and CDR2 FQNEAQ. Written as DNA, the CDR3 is TGTGCCAGCAGCAGCATAGCGGGGTACTACGAGCAGTACTTC. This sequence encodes CASSSIAGYYEQYF.

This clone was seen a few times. CDR3: CASSQGSGANEKLFF. CDR3 nucleotide sequence: TGCGCCAGCAGCCAAGGGTCAGGGGCCAATGAAAAACTGTTTTTT. The chain uses TRBV4-3 and TRBJ1-4; tentatively, D is TRBD1 (6 bases). The CDR3 spans 15 residues. The germline V and J ends were trimmed by 1 base and 5 bases, with 11 bases remaining between them. The germline V gene has CDR1 LGHNA and CDR2 YSLEER.

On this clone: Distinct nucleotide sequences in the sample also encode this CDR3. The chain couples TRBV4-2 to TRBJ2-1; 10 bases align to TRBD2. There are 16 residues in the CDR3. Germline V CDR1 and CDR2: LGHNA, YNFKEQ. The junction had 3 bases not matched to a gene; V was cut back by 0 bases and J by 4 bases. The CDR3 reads CASSQDSSGSYNEQFF. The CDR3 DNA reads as TGTGCCAGCAGCCAAGATTCTAGCGGGAGTTACAATGAGCAGTTCTTC.

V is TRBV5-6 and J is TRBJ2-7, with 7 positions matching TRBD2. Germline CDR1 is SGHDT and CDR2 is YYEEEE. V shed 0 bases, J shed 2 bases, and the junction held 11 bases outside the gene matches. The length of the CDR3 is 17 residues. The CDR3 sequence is CASSLARAGVVTYEQYF. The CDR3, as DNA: TGTGCCAGCAGCTTGGCCCGGGCGGGAGTCGTGACCTACGAGCAGTACTTC.